This TCR beta chain stems from a study of cytomegalovirus exposure and HLA in healthy donors (dated by TCRdb to about 2017). Study-level background: According to a later analysis, one platform produced both the approximately 110 validation repertoires and the 670 or so repertoires of the first cohort. The study combined high-throughput TCR immunosequencing, statistical association of individual TCRs with disease status, and machine learning to predict cytomegalovirus infection status. The study aimed to test whether cataloging public T cell receptors could reveal signatures of past pathogen exposure. A separate validation cohort of over a hundred different subjects was used in addition to the 666-subject first cohort.

The donors were included in the validation cohort of 90 to 150 subjects, a group kept apart from the roughly 730-subject first cohort. To note about this clone: Its antigen is not yet known. No clone much larger than this one lies a single base away; base qualities are absent.

Overall study outcomes, separate from this receptor: A later analysis had no HLA typing for the validation cohort, so co-occurrence there was scored across all 120 repertoires. According to the authors, the approach could potentially be generalized to other disease states and immunological phenotypes. The classifier was reported to diagnose cytomegalovirus status with high specificity and sensitivity in both the original and validation cohorts. A later analysis found that TCRs clustered in the first cohort also tended to co-occur in the 120 or so validation repertoires, with 94% of cluster scores above 0. Most TCR sequences were observed very rarely across donors, whereas some public TCRs were present in many individuals. A total of 150 to 200 TCR beta chains were listed by the study as associated with cytomegalovirus. In vitro tests confirmed that a few of the cytomegalovirus-associated TCR beta chains recognize cytomegalovirus antigens.

The library was made by the immunoSEQ multiplex PCR assay. Per the source publication's procedure: A statistical classification framework was built for diagnosing cytomegalovirus status from the catalog of TCR beta chain sequences. In its TCRdb copy, this immuneACCESS table keeps in-frame sequences only and misses some clones. Where compared with another copy, unresolved V genes explain less than half of these, and the others have no known cause. The V and J calls and clone size come from that table; D and trimming were worked out from the DNA. The table for this sample lists about 200,000 clones; roughly 84% of them were counted only once. Of the sample, roughly 2% falls within the top ten clones. The TCR sequence derives from a woman aged 18-35 years in good health and CMV-seropositive. Input material: PBMCs.

The CDR3: CASSSPPPGQPNYGYTF. The sequenced DNA: TGTGCCAGCAGCTCACCACCCCCGGGACAGCCTAACTATGGCTACACCTTC. The rearranged segments are TRBV7-3 and TRBJ1-2; 7 nucleotides in the junction match TRBD1. The germline V gene provides CDR1 SGHTA and CDR2 FQGTGA. Measured from the cysteine to the phenylalanine, the CDR3 is 17 residues long. The read is trimmed to its CDR3 DNA, 51 bases read in frame from base 1. Germline trimming: 4 bases from V, 0 bases from J; junction bases outside gene matches: 11.